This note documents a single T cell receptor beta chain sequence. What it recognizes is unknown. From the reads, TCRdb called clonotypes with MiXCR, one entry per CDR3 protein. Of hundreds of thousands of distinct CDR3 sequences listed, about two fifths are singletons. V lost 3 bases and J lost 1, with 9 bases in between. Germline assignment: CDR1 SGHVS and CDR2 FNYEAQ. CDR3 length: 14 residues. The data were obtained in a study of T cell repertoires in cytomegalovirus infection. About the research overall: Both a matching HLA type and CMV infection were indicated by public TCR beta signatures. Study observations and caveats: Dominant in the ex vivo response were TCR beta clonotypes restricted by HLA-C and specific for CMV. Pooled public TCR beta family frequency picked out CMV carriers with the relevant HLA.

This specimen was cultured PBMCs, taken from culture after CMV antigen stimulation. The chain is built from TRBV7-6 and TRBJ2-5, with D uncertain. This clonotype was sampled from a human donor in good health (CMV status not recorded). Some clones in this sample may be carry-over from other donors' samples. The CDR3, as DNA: TGTGCCAGCAGCTTTGTCTCGGCCCAAGAGACCCAGTACTTC. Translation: CASSFVSAQETQYF.